The 9 T cell receptor beta chains below were found in one sample sequenced in a study of blood T cell repertoires in COVID-19. Sequenced by immunoSEQ multiplex PCR; TCRdb stores in-frame clones only, minus some. Of approximately 230,000 clones in the sample, approximately 90% were seen once. Sequencing was performed on peripheral blood. These TCRs come from a woman in her thirties with COVID-19, enrolled during active disease.

The genes are TRBV5-1 and TRBJ2-1; 12 bases map to TRBD2. The CDR3 runs 16 residues. V was clipped by 0 bases and J by 7 bases; unmatched bases: 5. The germline CDR1 and CDR2 sequences are SGHRS and YFSETQ. The CDR3 nucleotides are TGCGCCAGCAGCTTGGCTAGCGGGGGGGCGTCAAATGAGCAGTTCTTC. This codes for CASSLASGGASNEQFF.

The chain carries TRBV6-4 and TRBJ2-1; D is unresolved. The CDR3 is made up of 14 amino acids. V lost 0 bases and J lost 8, with 11 bases in between. Germline CDR1 is MRHNA and CDR2 is SNTAGT. CDR3 amino acids: CASSDSSTSDEQFF. CDR3 sequence (DNA): TGTGCCAGCAGTGACTCGAGTACCTCTGATGAGCAGTTCTTC.

The gene calls are TRBV21-1 and TRBJ2-7; the D call TRBD1 from the table was never checked on the DNA. TRBV21-1 is labeled a pseudogene. The CDR3 contains 15 residues. CDR3 protein: CASSKIGQRSYEQYV. CDR3 DNA: TGTGCCAGCAGCAAAATTGGACAGAGGTCCTACGAGCAGTACGTC.

CDR3 DNA: TGTGCCAGCAGCTCCCTGGGAGGGGGCTCCTACGAGCAGTACTTC. Translation gives CASSSLGGGSYEQYF. V gene TRBV5-5 combines with J gene TRBJ2-7; D is possibly TRBD2 (7 bases). V lost 3 bases and J lost 0, with 13 bases in between. Germline V CDR1 and CDR2: SGHKS, YYEKEE (reference sequence). CDR3 size: 15 residues.

This clone was found a few times. This chain joins TRBV4-1 and TRBJ1-5; 7 positions match TRBD1. The CDR3 runs 16 residues. CDR1 is MGHRA, CDR2 YSYEKL, per germline. Unmatched junction bases numbered 12, after V lost 3 bases and J lost 7 bases. CDR3 bases: TGCGCCAGCAGCCAGAGGGGGCCTGAAATAACACAGCCCCAGCATTTT. This codes for CASSQRGPEITQPQHF.

CDR3 nucleotide sequence: TGTGCCACCAGCAGAGACGGGGGGGCAGGAGAGACCCAGTACTTC. It is translated as CATSRDGGAGETQYF. The genes are TRBV15 and TRBJ2-5; 8 bases align to TRBD2. The CDR3 has 15 residues. The germline CDR1 and CDR2 sequences are LNHNV and YYDKDF (reference sequence). V lost 0 bases and J lost 4; bases outside the gene matches: 4. Combining the CDR3 with reference TRBV15 and TRBJ2-5 gives the whole variable domain DAMVIQNPRYQVTQFGKPVTLSCSQTLNHNVMYWYQQKSSQAPKLLFHYYDKDFNNEADTPDNFQSRRPNTSFCFLDIRSPGLGDTAMYLCATSRDGGAGETQYFGPGTRLLVL.

The gene calls are TRBV7-2 and TRBJ1-2, with a weak D call TRBD1 (6 bases). Germline loops: CDR1 SGHTA, CDR2 FQGNSA. There are 14 residues in the CDR3. V gave up 5 bases and J gave up 2 bases, with 12 bases separating them. The CDR3 loop reads CASSARQGNYGYTF. The CDR3 nucleotides are TGTGCCAGCAGCGCACGGCAGGGGAACTATGGCTACACCTTC.

V and J are TRBV6-4 and TRBJ2-6; D unresolved. The CDR3 has 17 amino acids. The germline gives CDR1 MRHNA, CDR2 SNTAGT. The germline V and J ends were trimmed by 5 bases and 0 bases, with 14 bases remaining between them. The CDR3 DNA reads TGTGCCAGCAGTCTTGGAGACTCCCGCTCTGGGGCCAACGTCCTGACTTTC. Encoded protein: CASSLGDSRSGANVLTF.

The chain couples TRBV5-1 to TRBJ2-1; D perhaps matches TRBD2 (5 bases). The CDR3 is 16 amino acids. V was pared by 0 bases and J by 3 bases, with 13 bases between. Germline V gene data show CDR1 as SGHRS and CDR2 as YFSETQ. CDR3: CASSLEGASSYNEQFF. The CDR3 DNA sequence: TGCGCCAGCAGCTTGGAGGGAGCTAGCAGCTACAATGAGCAGTTCTTC.